Each of the 14 T cell receptor beta chains below was sequenced from the same sample in a study of blood T cell repertoires in COVID-19. Here immunoSEQ multiplex PCR was the method, and the copy in TCRdb shows in-frame clones only, minus some. The table includes approximately 41,000 clones, around 81% detected once. Source material: peripheral blood. These receptor sequences come from a man aged 40-50 years with active or convalescent COVID-19.

This rearrangement joins TRBV6-5 to TRBJ1-6, with D perhaps TRBD1 (5 bases). Trimming took off 6 bases at V and 6 bases at J, with 15 bases between the two ends. Per germline, CDR1 MNHEY and CDR2 SVGAGI. The CDR3 totals 15 residues. DNA for the CDR3: TGTGCCAGCAGCCGCCCCAGGGCCTCTAATTCACCCCTCCACTTT. Translation: CASSRPRASNSPLHF.

The chain links TRBV4-3 to TRBJ2-2; 9 bases line up with TRBD2. The CDR3 totals 17 residues. Unmatched junction bases numbered 2, after V lost 0 bases and J lost 0 bases. Germline loops: CDR1 LGHNA, CDR2 YSLEER. This CDR3 reads CASSQDIAGANTGELFF. The CDR3 DNA is TGCGCCAGCAGCCAAGACATAGCGGGGGCGAACACCGGGGAGCTGTTTTTT.

This clone was counted only a few times. The chain combines TRBV9 with TRBJ1-1; D is possibly TRBD1 (6 bases). Germline V gene sequence: CDR1 SGDLS, CDR2 YYNGEE. This CDR3 is 14 amino acids long. Trimming stripped 4 bases from V and 6 bases from J, with 16 bases between. For the CDR3, the DNA is TGTGCCAGCAGCCTCAACAGGGTTGGGGCTGAAGCTTTCTTT. Translating gives CASSLNRVGAEAFF.

Concerning this clone: An end of the junction does not agree with germline; a read error may underlie this. This chain uses TRBV5-4 with TRBJ2-1, with 9 bases that match TRBD2. The CDR3 consists of 15 residues. Germline CDR1 SGHNT, CDR2 YYREEE (reference sequence). The CDR3 spells CASSPMAGGQDEQFF. CDR3 in DNA: TGTGCTAGCAGCCCAATGGCGGGGGGGCAGGATGAGCAGTTCTTC.

The chain has TRBV29-1 and TRBJ1-2; no clear D gene. CDR1 and CDR2 (germline): SQVTM, ANQGSEA. V was trimmed by 7 bases and J by 5 bases, leaving 11 bases between them. CDR3 length equals 11 residues. The CDR3 nucleotides read TGCAGCGCCCGGGAGGGTTATGGCTACACCTTC. Translation: CSAREGYGYTF.

The chain links TRBV20-1 to TRBJ2-1; TRBD2 aligns across 8 bases. The CDR3 covers 11 residues. Trimming took 5 bases from V and 10 from J; bases not matched to a gene: 4. Germline values: CDR1 DFQATT, CDR2 SNEGSKA (reference sequence). This CDR3 is CSAHSGEEQFF. The CDR3 DNA reads TGCAGTGCTCATAGCGGGGAAGAGCAGTTCTTC.

V usage is TRBV24-1 and J usage is TRBJ1-1, with D unclear. The V end was cut by 0 bases, the J end by 2 bases, with 6 bases between. Germline CDR1 reads KGHDR; CDR2 reads SFDVKD. This CDR3 comprises 14 residues. The CDR3 DNA reads TGTGCCACCAGTGATTTGATTCGTAACACTGAAGCTTTCTTT. This gives the protein CATSDLIRNTEAFF.

This rearrangement joins TRBV27 to TRBJ2-7, with 7 bases fitting TRBD1. The CDR3 spans 14 residues. V was pared by 6 bases and J by 3 bases, with 8 bases of the junction left unmatched. Germline CDR1 MNHEY, CDR2 SMNVEV (reference sequence). CDR3 nucleotide sequence: TGTGCCAGCAGGCGGACAGGTTTAATCTACGAGCAGTACTTC. This gives the protein CASRRTGLIYEQYF.

This clone has a single count. J is TRBJ2-3 and V is TRBV16; tentative D call: TRBD1 (6 bases). Germline V gene data show CDR1 as KGHSY and CDR2 as FQNENV. Trimming removed 1 base from V and 6 bases from J, with 17 bases in between. The CDR3 contains 16 residues. CDR3 bases: TGTGCCAGCAGCCAATTATGGGCGAACAGGGCTGATACGCAGTATTTT. Its protein is CASSQLWANRADTQYF.

This clone was detected a few times. The chain is built from TRBV7-9 and TRBJ1-2; D remains ambiguous. Germline CDR1 SEHNR, CDR2 FQNEAQ (reference sequence). The CDR3 consists of 12 residues. Trimming removed 1 base at V and 4 bases at J, with 4 bases between. The CDR3 DNA sequence: TGTGCCAGCAGCTTAGACAGCTATGGCTACACCTTC. It specifies CASSLDSYGYTF. Full variable domain (rest looked up from reference TRBV7-9 and TRBJ1-2): DTGVSQNPRHKITKRGQNVTFRCDPISEHNRLYWYRQTLGQGPEFLTYFQNEAQLEKSRLLSDRFSAERPKGSFSTLEIQRTEQGDSAMYLCASSLDSYGYTFGSGTRLTVV.

This clone was detected only a few times. V and J are TRBV5-1 and TRBJ2-2; TRBD1 agrees at 11 bases. V lost 3 bases and J lost 4; bases outside the gene matches: 5. This CDR3 is 16 amino acids long. Germline V gives CDR1 SGHRS, CDR2 YFSETQ. The CDR3 nucleotides read TGCGCCAGCAGCTCCGGGACAGGGGGTCCCACCGGGGAGCTGTTTTTT. This translates into CASSSGTGGPTGELFF.

The chain employs TRBV30 and TRBJ1-1; D might be TRBD1 (5 bases). V lost 0 bases, J lost 7 bases, and 12 bases lay in between. CDR3 length: 13 residues. Germline V lookup: CDR1 GTSNPN, CDR2 SVGIG (reference sequence). The CDR3 DNA reads TGTGCCTGGAGTGTACTGGGCGGGGGTGAAGCTTTCTTT. It encodes CAWSVLGGGEAFF.

CDR3 in DNA: TGTGCCTGGAGACATGGCAGAAACTCTGGAAACACCATATATTTT. It encodes CAWRHGRNSGNTIYF. The J gene is TRBJ1-3, the V gene TRBV30; no clear D gene. Germline V gene sequence: CDR1 GTSNPN, CDR2 SVGIG (reference sequence). This CDR3 is built from 15 residues. V lost 3 bases, J lost 0 bases, and 12 bases lay in between.

The genes are TRBV15 and TRBJ1-6; D remains ambiguous. V lost 4 bases, J lost 5 bases, and 6 bases lay in between. The germline V gene encodes CDR1 LNHNV and CDR2 YYDKDF (reference sequence). The CDR3 covers 13 residues. CDR3 amino acids: CATSTDDNSPLHF. The CDR3 DNA sequence: TGTGCCACCAGCACAGACGATAATTCACCCCTCCACTTT.